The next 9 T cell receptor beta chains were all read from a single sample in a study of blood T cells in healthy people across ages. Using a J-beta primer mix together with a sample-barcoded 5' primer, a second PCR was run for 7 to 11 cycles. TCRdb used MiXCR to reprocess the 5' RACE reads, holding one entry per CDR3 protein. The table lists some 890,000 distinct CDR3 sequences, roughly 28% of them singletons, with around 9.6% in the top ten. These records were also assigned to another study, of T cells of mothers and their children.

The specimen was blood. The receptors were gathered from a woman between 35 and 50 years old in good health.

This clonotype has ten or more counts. The CDR3 region has the DNA TGTGCCAGCAGCGTAGATCAGGGGTGGTACGAGCAGTACTTC. As protein: CASSVDQGWYEQYF. The rearrangement uses TRBV9 and TRBJ2-7; D is possibly TRBD1 (6 bases). Germline V gene lookup returns CDR1 SGDLS and CDR2 YYNGEE. V was trimmed by 0 bases and J by 4 bases, leaving 11 bases between them. The CDR3 extends over 14 amino acids.

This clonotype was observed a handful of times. CDR3 bases: TGTGCCAGCACACGCTCTCCGGGACAAGCCTACCTCTCCTACAATGAGCAGTTCTTC. Its protein is CASTRSPGQAYLSYNEQFF. The chain links TRBV28 to TRBJ2-1; D is perhaps TRBD1 (6 bases). CDR1 and CDR2 from the germline V gene are MDHEN and SYDVKM. CDR3 length: 19 residues. The V end lost 7 bases, the J end lost 0 bases, and 25 bases lay between the germline ends.

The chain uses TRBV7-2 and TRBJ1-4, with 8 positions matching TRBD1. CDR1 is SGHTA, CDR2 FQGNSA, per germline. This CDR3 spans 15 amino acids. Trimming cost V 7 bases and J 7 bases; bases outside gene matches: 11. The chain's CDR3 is CASTSSSGGGEKLFF. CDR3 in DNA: TGTGCCAGCACCTCTTCGTCAGGGGGCGGTGAAAAACTGTTTTTT.

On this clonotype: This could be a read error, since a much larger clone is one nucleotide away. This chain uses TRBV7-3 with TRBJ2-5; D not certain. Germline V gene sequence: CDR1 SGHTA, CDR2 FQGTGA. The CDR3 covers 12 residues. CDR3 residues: CASSLSGEAQYF. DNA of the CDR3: TGTGCCAGCAGCTTAAGCGGAGAGGCCCAGTACTTC.

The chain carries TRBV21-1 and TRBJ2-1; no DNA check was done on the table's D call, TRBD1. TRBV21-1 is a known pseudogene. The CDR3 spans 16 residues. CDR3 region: CASSKNLGGTNREQFF. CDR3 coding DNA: TGTGCCAGCAGCAAAAACCTCGGGGGCACGAACCGGGAGCAGTTCTTC.

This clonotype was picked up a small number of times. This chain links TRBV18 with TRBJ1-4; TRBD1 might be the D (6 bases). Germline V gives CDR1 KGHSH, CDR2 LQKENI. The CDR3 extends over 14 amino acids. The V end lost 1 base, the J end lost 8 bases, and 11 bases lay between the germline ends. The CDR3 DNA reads TGTGCCAGCTCACCACAGGGGGGAGACGAAAAACTGTTTTTT. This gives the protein CASSPQGGDEKLFF.

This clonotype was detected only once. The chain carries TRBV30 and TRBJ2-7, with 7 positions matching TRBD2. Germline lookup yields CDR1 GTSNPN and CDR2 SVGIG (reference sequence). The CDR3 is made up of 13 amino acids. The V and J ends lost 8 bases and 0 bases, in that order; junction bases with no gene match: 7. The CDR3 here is CATSAPDSYEQYF. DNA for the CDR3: TGTGCCACTAGCGCTCCAGACTCCTACGAGCAGTACTTC.

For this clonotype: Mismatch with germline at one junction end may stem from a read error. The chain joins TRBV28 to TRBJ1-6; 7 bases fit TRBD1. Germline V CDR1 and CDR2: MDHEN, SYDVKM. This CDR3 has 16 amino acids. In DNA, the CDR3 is TGTGCCAGCAGTACGCGACAGGGCCGCTATAATTCAACCCTCCACTTT. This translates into CASSTRQGRYNSTLHF.

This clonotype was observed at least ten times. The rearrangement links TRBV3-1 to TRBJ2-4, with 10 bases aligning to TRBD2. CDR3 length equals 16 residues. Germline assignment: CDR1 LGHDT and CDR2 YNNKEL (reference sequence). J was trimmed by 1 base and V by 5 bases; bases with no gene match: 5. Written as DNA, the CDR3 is TGTGCCAGCAGCTGGGGAGCGGGGGGGGCCAAAAACATTCAGTACTTC. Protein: CASSWGAGGAKNIQYF.